The source of this TCR beta chain is a study of blood T cell repertoires in COVID-19. Those enrolled in Seattle joined during active infection and were followed longitudinally afterward. Original data processing: By means of reference gene primer amplification, nucleated cell counts were estimated. Generated by immunoSEQ multiplex PCR, the TCRdb table keeps only in-frame clones and is missing some. The DNA was the basis for D and trimming; V, J and clone size are from that table. In the table there are hundreds of thousands of clones, nearly 85% of which are singletons. Material for sequencing was peripheral blood. The origin of this receptor is a woman in her twenties or thirties with COVID-19, enrolled during active disease.

The CDR3 nucleotides read TGTGCCAGCAGCCATCCCGGGGTCCTAGGGACCCAGTACTTC. It translates to CASSHPGVLGTQYF. The J gene is TRBJ2-5, the V gene TRBV5-7, with a weak D call TRBD2 (5 bases). TRBV5-7 is annotated as an ORF whose role is uncertain. Deletions cut 4 bases from V and 7 bases from J, with 17 bases between. The CDR3 has 14 residues.